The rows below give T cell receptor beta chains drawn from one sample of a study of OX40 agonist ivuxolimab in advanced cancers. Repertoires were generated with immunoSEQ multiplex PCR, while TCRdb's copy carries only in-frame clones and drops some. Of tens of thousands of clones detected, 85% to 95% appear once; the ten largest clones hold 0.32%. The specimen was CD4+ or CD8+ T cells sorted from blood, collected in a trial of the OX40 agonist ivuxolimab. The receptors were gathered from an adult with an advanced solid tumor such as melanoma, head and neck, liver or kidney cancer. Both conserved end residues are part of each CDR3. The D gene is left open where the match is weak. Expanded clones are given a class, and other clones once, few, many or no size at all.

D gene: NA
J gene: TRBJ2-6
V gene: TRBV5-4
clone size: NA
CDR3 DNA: TGTGCCAGCAGCTTGGGCGGACCTGGGGCCAACGTCCTGACTTTC
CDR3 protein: CASSLGGPGANVLTF

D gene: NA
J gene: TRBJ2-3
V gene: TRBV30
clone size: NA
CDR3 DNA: TGTGCCTGGAGTCCAGGGTCAGATACGCAGTATTTT
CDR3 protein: CAWSPGSDTQYF

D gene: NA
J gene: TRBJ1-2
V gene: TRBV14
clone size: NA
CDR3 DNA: TGTGCCAGCAGCCGGGAGGGTAACTATGGCTACACCTTC
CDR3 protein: CASSREGNYGYTF

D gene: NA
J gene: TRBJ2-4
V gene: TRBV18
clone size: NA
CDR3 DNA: TGTGCCAGCTCACCACAGGGTGGCAAAAACATTCAGTACTTC
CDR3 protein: CASSPQGGKNIQYF

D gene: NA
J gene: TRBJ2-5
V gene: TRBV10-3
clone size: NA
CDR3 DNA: TGTGCCATCAGTGGGACAGGAGGGTTGAGGGAGACCCAGTACTTC
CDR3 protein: CAISGTGGLRETQYF

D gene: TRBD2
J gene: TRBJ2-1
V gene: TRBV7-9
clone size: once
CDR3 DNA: TGTGCCAGCAGCCGACTAGCGGGAGGATATAATGAGCAGTTCTTC
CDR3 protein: CASSRLAGGYNEQFF

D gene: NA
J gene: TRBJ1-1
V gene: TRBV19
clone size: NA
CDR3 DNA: TGTGCCAGCCCCCACCAGGGAAGGATGAACACTGAAGCTTTCTTT
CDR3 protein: CASPHQGRMNTEAFF

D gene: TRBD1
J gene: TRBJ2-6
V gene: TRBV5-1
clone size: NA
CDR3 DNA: TGCGCCAGCAGCTTGGAGAGACAGGGGGCTTTAGTCTCTGGGGCCAACGTCCTGACTTTC
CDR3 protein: CASSLERQGALVSGANVLTF

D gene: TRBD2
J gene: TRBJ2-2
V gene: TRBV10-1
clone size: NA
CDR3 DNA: TGCGCCAGCAGCGGGGGAGGGACCGGGGAGCTGTTTTTT
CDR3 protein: CASSGGGTGELFF

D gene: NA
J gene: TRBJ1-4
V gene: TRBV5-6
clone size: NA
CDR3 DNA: TGTGCCAGCAGCTTGGGGACGGGGACCGGAAAACTGTTTTTT
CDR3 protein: CASSLGTGTGKLFF

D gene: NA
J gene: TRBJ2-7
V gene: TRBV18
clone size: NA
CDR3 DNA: TGTGCCAGCTCACTCGACCGCGAGCAGTACTTC
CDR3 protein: CASSLDREQYF

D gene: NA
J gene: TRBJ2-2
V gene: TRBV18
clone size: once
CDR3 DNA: TGTGCCAGCTCAGAGCTGATCGAGGCGGGCGGGGAGCTGTTTTTT
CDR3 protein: CASSELIEAGGELFF

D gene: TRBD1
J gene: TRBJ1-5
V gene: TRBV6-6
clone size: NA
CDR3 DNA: TGTGCCAGCGGCTCCAGACAGGGGCATCAGCCCCAGCATTTT
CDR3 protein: CASGSRQGHQPQHF

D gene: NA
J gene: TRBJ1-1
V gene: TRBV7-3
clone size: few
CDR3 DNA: TGTGCCAGCAGCTTAACCAGCCGGTCGGTAGCTTTCTTT
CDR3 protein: CASSLTSRSVAFF

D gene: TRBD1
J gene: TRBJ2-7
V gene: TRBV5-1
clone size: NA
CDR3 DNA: TGCGCCAGCAGCTGGGGGACAGCCTACGAGCAGTACTTC
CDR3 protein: CASSWGTAYEQYF

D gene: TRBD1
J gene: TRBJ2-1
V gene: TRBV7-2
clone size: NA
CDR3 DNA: TGTGCCAGCAGCCCCAGGACAGGGGCAGACAATGAGCAGTTCTTC
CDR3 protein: CASSPRTGADNEQFF

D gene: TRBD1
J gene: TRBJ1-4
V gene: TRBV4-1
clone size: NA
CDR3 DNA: TGCGCCAGCAGCCCTGACAGGGGGCGTGAAAAACTGTTTTTT
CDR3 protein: CASSPDRGREKLFF